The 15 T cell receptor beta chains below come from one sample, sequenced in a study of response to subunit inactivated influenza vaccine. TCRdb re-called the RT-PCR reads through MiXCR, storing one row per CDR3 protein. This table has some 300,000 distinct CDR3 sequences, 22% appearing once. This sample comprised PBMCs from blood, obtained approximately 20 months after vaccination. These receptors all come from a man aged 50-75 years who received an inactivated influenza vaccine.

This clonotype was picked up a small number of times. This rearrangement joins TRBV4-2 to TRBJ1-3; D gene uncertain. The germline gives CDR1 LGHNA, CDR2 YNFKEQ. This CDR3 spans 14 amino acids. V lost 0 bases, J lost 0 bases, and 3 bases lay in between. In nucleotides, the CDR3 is TGTGCCAGCAGCCAAGACCGCTCTGGAAACACCATATATTTT. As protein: CASSQDRSGNTIYF.

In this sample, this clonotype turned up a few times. The CDR3 nucleotides read TGTGCCAGCAGTTACTCCACCGGACAGGGATTGGCTAAAGGCTACACCTTC. Amino acids: CASSYSTGQGLAKGYTF. The chain joins TRBV6-5 to TRBJ1-2, with 8 bases matching TRBD1. Trimming took 0 bases from V and 8 from J; bases not matched to a gene: 14. The CDR3 is 17 amino acids. The germline V gene has CDR1 MNHEY and CDR2 SVGAGI.

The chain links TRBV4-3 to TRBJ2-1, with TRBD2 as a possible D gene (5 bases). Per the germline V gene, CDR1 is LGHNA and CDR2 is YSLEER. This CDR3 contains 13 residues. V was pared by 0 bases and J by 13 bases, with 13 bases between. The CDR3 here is CASSQDHATNQFF. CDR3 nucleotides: TGCGCCAGCAGCCAAGATCATGCGACTAACCAGTTCTTC.

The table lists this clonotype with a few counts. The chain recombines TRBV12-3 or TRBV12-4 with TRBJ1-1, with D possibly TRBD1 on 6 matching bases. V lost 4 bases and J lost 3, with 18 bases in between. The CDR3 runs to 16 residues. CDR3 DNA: TGTGCCAGCAGTTACGCCAGGGGACGGTCGGACACTGAAGCTTTCTTT. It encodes CASSYARGRSDTEAFF.

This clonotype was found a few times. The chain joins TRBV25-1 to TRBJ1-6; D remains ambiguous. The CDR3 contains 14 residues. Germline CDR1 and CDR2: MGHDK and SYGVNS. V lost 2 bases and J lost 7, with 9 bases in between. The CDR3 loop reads CASSERWINSPLHF. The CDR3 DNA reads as TGTGCCAGCAGTGAAAGGTGGATCAATTCACCCCTCCACTTT.

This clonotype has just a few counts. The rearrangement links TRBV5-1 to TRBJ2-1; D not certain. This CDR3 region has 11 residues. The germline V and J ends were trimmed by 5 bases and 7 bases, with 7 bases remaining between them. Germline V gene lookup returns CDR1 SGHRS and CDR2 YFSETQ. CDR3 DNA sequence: TGCGCCAGCAGGACGAGTAATGAGCAGTTCTTC. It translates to CASRTSNEQFF.

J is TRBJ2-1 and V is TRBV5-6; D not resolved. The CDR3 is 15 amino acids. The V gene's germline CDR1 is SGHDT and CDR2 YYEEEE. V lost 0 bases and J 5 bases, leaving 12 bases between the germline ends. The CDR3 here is CASSLGPGDDNEQFF. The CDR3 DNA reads TGTGCCAGCAGCTTGGGCCCGGGCGACGACAATGAGCAGTTCTTC.

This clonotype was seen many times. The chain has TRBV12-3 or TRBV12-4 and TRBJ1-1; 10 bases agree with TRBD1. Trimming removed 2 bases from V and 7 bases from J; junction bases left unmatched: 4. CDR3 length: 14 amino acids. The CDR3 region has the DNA TGTGCCAGCAGTTTAAGACAGGGGGCAGGTGAAGCTTTCTTT. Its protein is CASSLRQGAGEAFF.

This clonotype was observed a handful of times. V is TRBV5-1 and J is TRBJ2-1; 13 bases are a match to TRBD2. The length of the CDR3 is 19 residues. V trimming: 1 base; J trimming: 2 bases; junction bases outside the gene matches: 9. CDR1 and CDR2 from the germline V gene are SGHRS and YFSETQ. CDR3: CASSLTGTSGNLAYNEQFF. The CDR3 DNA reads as TGCGCCAGCAGCTTGACCGGGACTAGCGGGAACCTAGCCTACAATGAGCAGTTCTTC.

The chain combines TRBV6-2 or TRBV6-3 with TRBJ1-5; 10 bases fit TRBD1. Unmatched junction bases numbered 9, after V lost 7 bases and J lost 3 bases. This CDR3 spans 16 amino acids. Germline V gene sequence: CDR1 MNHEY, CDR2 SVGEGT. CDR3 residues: CASTQGQGSFNQPQHF. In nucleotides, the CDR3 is TGTGCCAGCACCCAGGGACAGGGGTCCTTCAATCAGCCCCAGCATTTT.

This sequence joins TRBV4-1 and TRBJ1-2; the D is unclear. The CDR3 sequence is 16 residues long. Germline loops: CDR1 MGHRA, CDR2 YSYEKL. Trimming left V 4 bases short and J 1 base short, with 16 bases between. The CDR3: CASSPQSGSINYGYTF. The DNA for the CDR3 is TGCGCCAGCAGCCCCCAGTCGGGTTCCATTAACTATGGCTACACCTTC.

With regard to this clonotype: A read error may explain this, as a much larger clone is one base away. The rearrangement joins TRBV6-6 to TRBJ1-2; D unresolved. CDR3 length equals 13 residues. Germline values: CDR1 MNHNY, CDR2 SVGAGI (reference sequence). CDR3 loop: CASTLAKNYGDTF. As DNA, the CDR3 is TGTGCCAGCACTCTCGCTAAAAACTATGGCGACACCTTC.

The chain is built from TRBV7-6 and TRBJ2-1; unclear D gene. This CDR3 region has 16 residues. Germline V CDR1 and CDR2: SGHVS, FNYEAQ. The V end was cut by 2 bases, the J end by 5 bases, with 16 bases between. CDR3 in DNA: TGTGCCAGCAGCTTAAGACCCCTTATCATAAACAATGAGCAGTTCTTC. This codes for CASSLRPLIINNEQFF.

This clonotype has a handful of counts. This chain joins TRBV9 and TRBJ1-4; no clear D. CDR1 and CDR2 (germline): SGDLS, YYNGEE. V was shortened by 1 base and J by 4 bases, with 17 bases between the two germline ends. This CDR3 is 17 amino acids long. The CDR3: CASSVSGGEWDNEKLFF. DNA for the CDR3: TGTGCCAGCAGCGTATCGGGTGGAGAGTGGGATAATGAAAAACTGTTTTTT. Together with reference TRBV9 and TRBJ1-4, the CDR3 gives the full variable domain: DSGVTQTPKHLITATGQRVTLRCSPRSGDLSVYWYQQSLDQGLQFLIQYYNGEERAKGNILERFSAQQFPDLHSELNLSSLELGDSALYFCASSVSGGEWDNEKLFFGSGTQLSVL.

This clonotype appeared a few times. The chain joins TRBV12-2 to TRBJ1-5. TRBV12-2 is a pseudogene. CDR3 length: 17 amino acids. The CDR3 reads CASRLPRDFPPRQPQHF. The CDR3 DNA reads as TGTGCAAGTCGCTTACCCCGGGACTTCCCCCCGAGGCAGCCCCAGCATTTT.